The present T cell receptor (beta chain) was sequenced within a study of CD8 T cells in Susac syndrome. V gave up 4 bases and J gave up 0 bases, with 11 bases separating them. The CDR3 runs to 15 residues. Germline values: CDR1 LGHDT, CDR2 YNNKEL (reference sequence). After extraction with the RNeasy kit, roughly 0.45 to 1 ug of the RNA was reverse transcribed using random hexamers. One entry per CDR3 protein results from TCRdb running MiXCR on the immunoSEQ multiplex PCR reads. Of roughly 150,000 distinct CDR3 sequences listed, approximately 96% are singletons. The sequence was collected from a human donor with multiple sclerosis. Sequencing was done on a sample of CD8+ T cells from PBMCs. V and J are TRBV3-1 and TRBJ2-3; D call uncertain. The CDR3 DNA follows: TGTGCCAGCAGCCCAATTGGCGGAAGCACAGATACGCAGTATTTT. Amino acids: CASSPIGGSTDTQYF.